This T cell receptor (beta chain) originates from a study of blood T cell repertoires in COVID-19. Study-level background: Researchers got acute and convalescent COVID-19 samples from the United States, Italy and Spain.

Germline V lookup: CDR1 SEHNR, CDR2 FQNEAQ (reference sequence). The V gene lost 1 base and the J gene lost 6 bases, with 8 bases spanning the gap. CDR3 length equals 13 residues. Measured with immunoSEQ multiplex PCR; TCRdb has only the in-frame clones, and not every one. Of about 84,000 clones listed, roughly 80% were seen once; the top ten hold around 15%. Sequencing was done on a sample of peripheral blood. This clonotype was sampled from a woman aged 80 or over with acute or convalescent COVID-19. The rearrangement links TRBV7-9 to TRBJ2-3; TRBD2 might be the D (5 bases). The CDR3 is CASSLVIADTQYF. The CDR3 DNA follows: TGTGCCAGCAGCTTAGTAATAGCGGATACGCAGTATTTT.